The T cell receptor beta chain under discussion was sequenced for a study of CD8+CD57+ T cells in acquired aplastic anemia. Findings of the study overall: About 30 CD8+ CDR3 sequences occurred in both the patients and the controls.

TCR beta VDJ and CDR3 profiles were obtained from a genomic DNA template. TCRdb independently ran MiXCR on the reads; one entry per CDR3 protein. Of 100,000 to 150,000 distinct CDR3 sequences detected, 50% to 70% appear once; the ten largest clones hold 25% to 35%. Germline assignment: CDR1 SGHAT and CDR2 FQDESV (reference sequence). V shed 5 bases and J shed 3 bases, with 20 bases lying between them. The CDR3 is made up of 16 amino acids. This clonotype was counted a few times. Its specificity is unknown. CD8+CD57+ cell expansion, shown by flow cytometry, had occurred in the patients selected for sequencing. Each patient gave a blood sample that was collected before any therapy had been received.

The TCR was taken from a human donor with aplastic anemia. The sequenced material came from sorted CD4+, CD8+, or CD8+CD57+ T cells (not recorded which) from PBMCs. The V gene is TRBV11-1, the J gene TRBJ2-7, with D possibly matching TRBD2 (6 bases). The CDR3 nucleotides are TGTGCCAGCAGCGGTACGGTCGAGGGACTGAGCTACGAGCAGTACTTC. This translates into CASSGTVEGLSYEQYF. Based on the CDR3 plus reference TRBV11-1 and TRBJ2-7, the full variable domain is EAEVAQSPRYKITEKSQAVAFWCDPISGHATLYWYRQILGQGPELLVQFQDESVVDDSQLPKDRFSAERLKGVDSTLKIQPAELGDSAMYLCASSGTVEGLSYEQYFGPGTRLTVT.